This TCR beta chain was observed in a study of blood T cell repertoires in COVID-19. CDR1 and CDR2 (germline): LGHDT, YNNKEL (reference sequence). This CDR3 comprises 11 residues. The V end was cut by 8 bases, the J end by 4 bases, with 8 bases between. Measured with immunoSEQ multiplex PCR; TCRdb has only the in-frame clones, and not every one. The table has 220,000 or so clones, approximately 90% seen once; the top ten hold over 0.75%. V gene TRBV3-1 (or the pseudogene TRBV3-2) combines with J gene TRBJ1-2; the D is unclear. This receptor was identified in a man in his sixties with COVID-19, enrolled during active disease. The source material was peripheral blood. The CDR3 loop reads CASGGRYGYTF. The CDR3 DNA sequence: TGTGCCAGCGGAGGGCGCTATGGCTACACCTTC.